Each of the 11 T cell receptor beta chains below was sequenced from the same sample in a study of blood T cell repertoires in COVID-19. The repertoire was sequenced with immunoSEQ multiplex PCR; TCRdb's copy has only in-frame clones and lacks some. This table has tens of thousands of clones, over 80% appearing once. The specimen sequenced was peripheral blood. The receptors stem from a human donor with active COVID-19. The donor label of this sample is uncertain.

The rearrangement joins TRBV15 to TRBJ2-1; D unresolved. V was clipped by 3 bases and J by 4 bases, with 7 bases between them. CDR1 is LNHNV, CDR2 YYDKDF, per germline (reference sequence). This CDR3 spans 13 amino acids. For the CDR3, the DNA is TGTGCCACCAGCAGCGGGTTTTACAATGAGCAGTTCTTC. Amino acid sequence: CATSSGFYNEQFF.

The chain links TRBV4-1 to TRBJ2-7; a possible D gene is TRBD1 (5 bases). Trimming stripped 1 base from V and 3 bases from J, with 13 bases between. This CDR3 comprises 15 residues. Per germline, CDR1 MGHRA and CDR2 YSYEKL. The CDR3: CASSQGAGWVYEQYF. In DNA, the CDR3 is TGCGCCAGCAGCCAAGGTGCAGGGTGGGTCTACGAGCAGTACTTC.

The rearrangement joins TRBV2 to TRBJ2-3; D is undetermined. The V end lost 8 bases, the J end lost 7 bases, and 10 bases lay between the germline ends. The CDR3 extends over 11 amino acids. Germline V gene sequence: CDR1 SNHLY, CDR2 FYNNEI. The CDR3 spells CASGWANTQYF. CDR3 sequence (DNA): TGTGCCAGCGGCTGGGCAAATACGCAGTATTTT.

This chain connects TRBV25-1 to TRBJ2-5; D is uncertain. The CDR3 spans 13 residues. Germline CDR1 and CDR2: MGHDK and SYGVNS. The V end was cut by 11 bases, the J end by 2 bases, with 15 bases between. This chain's CDR3 is CAFPSPSQETQYF. In nucleotides, the CDR3 is TGTGCCTTTCCGAGCCCGAGTCAAGAGACCCAGTACTTC.

The chain has TRBV10-3 and TRBJ2-6; the D gene is possibly TRBD1 (5 bases). In germline, CDR1 is ENHRY, CDR2 SYGVKD. This CDR3 is built from 18 residues. The V end was cut by 3 bases, the J end by 0 bases, with 15 bases between. Written as DNA, the CDR3 is TGTGCCATCAGTGATTTGTTAACAGGTAGCTCTGGGGCCAACGTCCTGACTTTC. This translates into CAISDLLTGSSGANVLTF.

The chain couples TRBV18 to TRBJ1-1; 9 bases match TRBD1. After removal of 4 bases from V and 0 bases from J, the junction contained 12 bases not matched to a gene. CDR3 length: 18 residues. The germline V gene has CDR1 KGHSH and CDR2 LQKENI. Here the CDR3 reads CASSRFQDRGQMNTEAFF. DNA for the CDR3: TGTGCCAGCTCACGATTTCAGGACAGGGGACAGATGAACACTGAAGCTTTCTTT.

The V call is TRBV9, the J call TRBJ2-7; 8 positions match TRBD2. CDR3 length equals 16 residues. CDR1 and CDR2 (germline): SGDLS, YYNGEE. The V and J ends lost 4 bases and 3 bases, in that order; junction bases with no gene match: 12. The CDR3 spells CASSPSLSGVLYEQYF. The DNA for the CDR3 is TGTGCCAGCAGCCCCAGCCTTAGCGGGGTTCTCTACGAGCAGTACTTC. The variable domain in full, with the rest retrieved from reference TRBV9 and TRBJ2-7, is DSGVTQTPKHLITATGQRVTLRCSPRSGDLSVYWYQQSLDQGLQFLIQYYNGEERAKGNILERFSAQQFPDLHSELNLSSLELGDSALYFCASSPSLSGVLYEQYFGPGTRLTVT.

This chain connects TRBV5-4 to TRBJ2-3, with TRBD2 as a possible D gene (7 bases). CDR1 is SGHNT and CDR2 is YYREEE in the germline V gene (reference sequence). This CDR3 has 15 amino acids. Trimming cost V 0 bases and J 3 bases, with 11 bases left between them. CDR3 in DNA: TGTGCCAGCAGCTTGGGGGGGCGGGGGACAGATACGCAGTATTTT. Amino acid sequence: CASSLGGRGTDTQYF.

The chain recombines TRBV12-5 with TRBJ2-1; maybe TRBD2 (6 bases). Germline-derived CDR1 and CDR2 are LGHNT and FRNRAP. Trimming left V 7 bases short and J 8 bases short, with 21 bases between. The CDR3 spans 15 residues. The CDR3: CASAPPARRGDEQFF. CDR3 nucleotide sequence: TGTGCTAGTGCCCCACCCGCCAGACGCGGGGATGAGCAGTTCTTC.

This clone was seen only once. The chain couples TRBV11-2 to TRBJ2-5, with 9 bases matching TRBD1. J was trimmed by 2 bases and V by 5 bases; bases with no gene match: 3. Germline V lookup: CDR1 SGHAT, CDR2 FQNNGV. The CDR3 runs 14 residues. The CDR3 DNA is TGTGCCAGCAGCATAGGACAGGGGCAAGAGACCCAGTACTTC. This encodes CASSIGQGQETQYF.

The chain couples TRBV6-2 or TRBV6-3 to TRBJ2-1; 11 nucleotides line up with TRBD2. The V and J ends lost 5 bases and 6 bases, in that order; junction bases with no gene match: 0. In germline, CDR1 is MNHEY, CDR2 SVGEGT. This CDR3 is built from 13 residues. The CDR3 sequence: CASSGTSGNEQFF. CDR3 sequence (DNA): TGTGCCAGCAGTGGGACTAGCGGCAATGAGCAGTTCTTC.